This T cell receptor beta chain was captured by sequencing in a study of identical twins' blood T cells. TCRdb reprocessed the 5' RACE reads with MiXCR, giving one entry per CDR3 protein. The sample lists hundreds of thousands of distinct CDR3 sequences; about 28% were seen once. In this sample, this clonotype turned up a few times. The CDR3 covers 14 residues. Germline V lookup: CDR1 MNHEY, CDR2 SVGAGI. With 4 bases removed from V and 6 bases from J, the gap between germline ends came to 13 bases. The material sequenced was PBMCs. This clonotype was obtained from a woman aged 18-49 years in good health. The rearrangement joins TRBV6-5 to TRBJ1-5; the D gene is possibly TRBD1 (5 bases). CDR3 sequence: CASSFTGPSQPQHF. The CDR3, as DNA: TGTGCCAGCAGTTTTACAGGTCCGAGTCAGCCCCAGCATTTT.